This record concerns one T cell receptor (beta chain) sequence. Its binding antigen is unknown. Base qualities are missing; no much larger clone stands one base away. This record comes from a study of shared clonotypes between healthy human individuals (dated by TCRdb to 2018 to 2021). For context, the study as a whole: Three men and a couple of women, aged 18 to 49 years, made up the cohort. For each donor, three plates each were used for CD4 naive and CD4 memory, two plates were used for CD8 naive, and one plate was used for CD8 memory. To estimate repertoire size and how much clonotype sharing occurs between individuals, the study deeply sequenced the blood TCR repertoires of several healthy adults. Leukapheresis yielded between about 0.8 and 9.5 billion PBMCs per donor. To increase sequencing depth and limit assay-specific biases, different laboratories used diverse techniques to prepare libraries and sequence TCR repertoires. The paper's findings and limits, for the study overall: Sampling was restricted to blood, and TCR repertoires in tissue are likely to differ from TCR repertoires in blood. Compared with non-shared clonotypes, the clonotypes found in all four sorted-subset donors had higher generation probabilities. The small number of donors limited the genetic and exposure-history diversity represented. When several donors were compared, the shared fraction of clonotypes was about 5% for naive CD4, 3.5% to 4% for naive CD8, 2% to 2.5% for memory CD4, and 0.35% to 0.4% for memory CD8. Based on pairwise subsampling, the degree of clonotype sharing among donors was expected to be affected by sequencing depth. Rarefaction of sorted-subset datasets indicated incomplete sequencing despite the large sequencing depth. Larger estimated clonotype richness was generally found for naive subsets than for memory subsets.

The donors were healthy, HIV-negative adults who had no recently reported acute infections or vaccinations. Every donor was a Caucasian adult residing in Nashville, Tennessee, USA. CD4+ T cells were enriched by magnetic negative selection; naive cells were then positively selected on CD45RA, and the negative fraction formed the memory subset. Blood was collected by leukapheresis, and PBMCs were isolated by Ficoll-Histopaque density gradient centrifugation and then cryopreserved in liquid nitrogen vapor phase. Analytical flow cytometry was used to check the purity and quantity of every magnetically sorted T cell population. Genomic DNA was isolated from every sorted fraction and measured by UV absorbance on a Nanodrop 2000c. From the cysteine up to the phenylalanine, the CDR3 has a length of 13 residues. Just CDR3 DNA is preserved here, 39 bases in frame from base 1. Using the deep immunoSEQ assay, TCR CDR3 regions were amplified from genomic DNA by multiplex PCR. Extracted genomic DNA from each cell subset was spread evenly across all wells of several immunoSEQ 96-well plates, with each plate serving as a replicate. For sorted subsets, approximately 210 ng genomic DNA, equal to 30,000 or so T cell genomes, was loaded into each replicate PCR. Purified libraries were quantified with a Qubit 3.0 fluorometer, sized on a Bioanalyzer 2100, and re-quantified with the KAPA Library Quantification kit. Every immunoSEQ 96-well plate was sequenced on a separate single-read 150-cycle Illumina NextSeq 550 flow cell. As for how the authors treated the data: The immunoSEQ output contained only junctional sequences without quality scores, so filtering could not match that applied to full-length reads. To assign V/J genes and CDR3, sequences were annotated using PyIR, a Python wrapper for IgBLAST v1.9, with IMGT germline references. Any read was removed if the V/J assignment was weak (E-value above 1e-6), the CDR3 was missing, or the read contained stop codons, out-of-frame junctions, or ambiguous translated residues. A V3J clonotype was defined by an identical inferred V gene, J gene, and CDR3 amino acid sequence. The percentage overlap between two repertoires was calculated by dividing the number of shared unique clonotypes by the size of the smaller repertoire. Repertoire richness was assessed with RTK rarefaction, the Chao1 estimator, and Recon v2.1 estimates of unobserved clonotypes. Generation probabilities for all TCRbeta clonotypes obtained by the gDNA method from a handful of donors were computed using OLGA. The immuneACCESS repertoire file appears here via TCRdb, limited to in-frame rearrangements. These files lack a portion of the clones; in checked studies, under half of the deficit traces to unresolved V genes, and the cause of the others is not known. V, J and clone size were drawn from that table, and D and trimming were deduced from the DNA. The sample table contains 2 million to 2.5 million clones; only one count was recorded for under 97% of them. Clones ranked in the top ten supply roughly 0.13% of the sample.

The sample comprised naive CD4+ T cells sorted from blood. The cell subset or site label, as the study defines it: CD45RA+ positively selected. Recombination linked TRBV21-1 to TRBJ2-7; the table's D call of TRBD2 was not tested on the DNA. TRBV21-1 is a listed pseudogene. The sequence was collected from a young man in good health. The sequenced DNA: TGTGCCAGCAAAGCGGGGCCAAATTGCGAGCAGTACTTC. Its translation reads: CASKAGPNCEQYF.